These T cell receptor beta chains were read from a single sample in a study of T cell responses to AZD1222 COVID-19 vaccine. The repertoire was sequenced with immunoSEQ multiplex PCR; TCRdb's copy has only in-frame clones and lacks some. This sample carries about 130,000 clones, 94% of them seen once, and the ten largest clones take 6.6%. Sequences were derived from peripheral blood, sampled on day 0 of AZD1222 vaccination. All receptors derive from an adult in good health. Each CDR3 is given with its conserved first and last residue. The order of the fields is V gene, J gene, D gene, clone size, CDR3 protein, CDR3 DNA. The D gene is left open where the match is weak. Not all rows give a size; the values are once, few, many and, for expanded clones, a class.

TRBV28	TRBJ2-7	TRBD2	-	CASSVDIAGATYEQYF	TGTGCCAGCAGTGTCGACATAGCGGGAGCAACCTACGAGCAGTACTTC
TRBV6-2/TRBV6-3	TRBJ2-7	-	-	CASSYVYEQYF	TGTGCCAGCAGTTATGTCTACGAGCAGTACTTC
TRBV10-1	TRBJ2-3	-	-	CASSESRGDTQYF	TGCGCCAGCAGTGAGTCGAGGGGAGATACGCAGTATTTT
TRBV7-2	TRBJ2-3	-	-	CASSLGLETSTDTQYF	TGTGCCAGCAGCTTAGGGCTAGAAACTAGCACAGATACGCAGTATTTT
TRBV4-1	TRBJ1-1	-	-	CASSQPTGGRTEAFF	TGCGCCAGCAGCCAACCGACCGGGGGGCGAACTGAAGCTTTCTTT
TRBV7-6	TRBJ2-2	TRBD2	once	CASSLAPGTSNTGELFF	TGTGCCAGCAGCTTAGCGCCCGGGACTAGCAACACCGGGGAGCTGTTTTTT
TRBV19	TRBJ1-2	-	-	CASSITGGGLDGYTF	TGTGCCAGTAGTATCACCGGAGGGGGGCTGGATGGCTACACCTTC
TRBV11-2	TRBJ1-2	TRBD1	-	CASSLVRLDRARGDYGYTF	TGTGCCAGCAGCTTAGTGAGGTTGGACAGGGCCAGGGGGGACTATGGCTACACCTTC
TRBV3-1/TRBV3-2	TRBJ2-7	TRBD2	-	CASSSRGTSYEQYF	TGTGCCAGCAGCTCAAGAGGGACTAGCTACGAGCAGTACTTC
TRBV19	TRBJ1-2	-	-	CASKAGTNYGYTF	TGTGCCAGTAAAGCAGGAACTAACTATGGCTACACCTTC
TRBV7-9	TRBJ2-7	-	-	CASSLDNLHEQYF	TGTGCCAGCAGCTTAGATAACCTCCACGAGCAGTACTTC
TRBV29-1	TRBJ1-2	-	-	CSVAANYGYTF	TGCAGCGTTGCAGCTAACTATGGCTACACCTTC
TRBV19	TRBJ2-7	TRBD1	-	CASGDRGRLKQYF	TGTGCCAGCGGGGACAGGGGGCGATTGAAGCAGTACTTC
TRBV23-1	TRBJ2-7	-	-	CASSRTDYEQYF	TGCGCCAGCAGTCGTACGGACTACGAGCAGTACTTC
TRBV30	TRBJ2-7	TRBD2	-	CAWTGFEASGLYEQYF	TGTGCCTGGACGGGGTTCGAAGCTAGCGGCCTCTACGAGCAGTACTTC
TRBV5-5	TRBJ2-7	-	-	CASSLAGASLVTDYEQYF	TGTGCCAGCAGCTTGGCGGGGGCGAGTCTGGTGACCGACTACGAGCAGTACTTC
TRBV10-3	TRBJ2-3	-	-	CAISKQGVGSTDTQYF	TGTGCCATCAGCAAACAGGGAGTTGGTAGCACAGATACGCAGTATTTT
TRBV6-1	TRBJ2-1	TRBD1	-	CASSERPGGGDEQFF	TGTGCCAGCAGTGAAAGGCCAGGGGGCGGCGATGAGCAGTTCTTC
TRBV7-9	TRBJ1-4	-	-	CASSLGAKTNEKLFF	TGTGCCAGCAGCTTAGGCGCGAAAACTAATGAAAAACTGTTTTTT
TRBV12-3/TRBV12-4	TRBJ1-6	-	-	CASSYRGDSPLHF	TGTGCCAGCAGTTATAGGGGTGATTCACCCCTCCACTTT
TRBV9	TRBJ2-3	-	once	CASSVVLGGTDTQYF	TGTGCCAGCAGCGTAGTTTTGGGAGGAACAGATACGCAGTATTTT
TRBV15	TRBJ2-5	-	-	CATSRDRVGGETQYF	TGTGCCACCAGCAGAGATCGAGTGGGTGGGGAGACCCAGTACTTC
TRBV19	TRBJ2-1	TRBD2	-	CASTPGLAGVWWQFF	TGTGCCAGTACCCCAGGACTAGCGGGAGTATGGTGGCAGTTCTTC
TRBV9	TRBJ2-1	TRBD1	-	CASSAAGTVRTNEQFF	TGTGCCAGCAGCGCCGCAGGGACAGTAAGGACCAATGAGCAGTTCTTC
TRBV12-3/TRBV12-4	TRBJ2-1	-	-	CASSMWVEQFF	TGTGCCAGCAGTATGTGGGTTGAGCAGTTCTTC
TRBV29-1	TRBJ2-5	-	-	CSVVWVGGETQYF	TGCAGCGTTGTCTGGGTTGGGGGGGAGACCCAGTACTTC
TRBV30	TRBJ2-5	-	-	CAWRGPGNLEETQYF	TGTGCCTGGAGAGGACCGGGGAACCTTGAGGAGACCCAGTACTTC
TRBV9	TRBJ1-5	-	-	CASSVPNQPQHF	TGTGCCAGCAGCGTACCTAATCAGCCCCAGCATTTT
TRBV9	TRBJ2-3	TRBD2	-	CASSVASGSPMDTQYF	TGTGCCAGCAGCGTTGCGAGCGGGAGTCCAATGGATACGCAGTATTTT